This TCR beta chain came from a study of CD8+ T cells in alopecia areata. Broader study findings: Clonality in lesional scalp, especially alopecia totalis/universalis, exceeded that of normal scalp. Scalp data also include sequences from resident alphabeta T cells of normal skin.

Germline CDR1 is MGHRA and CDR2 is YSYEKL. V dropped 3 bases and J dropped 6 bases, with 9 bases sitting between them. The CDR3 consists of 13 residues. Comment on this clone: Its antigen is still unknown.

Reverse transcribed after extraction, RNA yielded cDNA as the sequencing template. Sequenced by immunoSEQ multiplex PCR; TCRdb stores in-frame clones only, minus some. The sample comprises around 210,000 clones, 56% of which are singletons, and roughly 5.3% rests with the top ten. The source of this sequence is a human donor in good health. The sequencing input was CD8+ T cells sorted from blood. The chain has TRBV4-1 and TRBJ2-1; D is unresolved. This chain's CDR3 is CASSHAASNEQFF. CDR3 nucleotides: TGCGCCAGCAGCCACGCTGCAAGCAATGAGCAGTTCTTC.